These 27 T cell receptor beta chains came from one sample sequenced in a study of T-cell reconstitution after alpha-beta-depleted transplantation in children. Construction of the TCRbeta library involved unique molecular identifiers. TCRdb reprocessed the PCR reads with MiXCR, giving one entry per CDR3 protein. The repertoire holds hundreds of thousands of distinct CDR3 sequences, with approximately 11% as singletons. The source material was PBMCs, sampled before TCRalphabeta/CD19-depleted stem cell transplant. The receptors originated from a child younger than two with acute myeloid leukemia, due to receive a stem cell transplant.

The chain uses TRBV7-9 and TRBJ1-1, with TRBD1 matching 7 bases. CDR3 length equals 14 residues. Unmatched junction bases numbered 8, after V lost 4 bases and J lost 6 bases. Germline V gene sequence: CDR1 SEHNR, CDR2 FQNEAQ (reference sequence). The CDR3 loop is CASSSRQGGAEAFF. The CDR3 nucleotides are TGTGCCAGCAGCTCTCGACAGGGTGGGGCTGAAGCTTTCTTT.

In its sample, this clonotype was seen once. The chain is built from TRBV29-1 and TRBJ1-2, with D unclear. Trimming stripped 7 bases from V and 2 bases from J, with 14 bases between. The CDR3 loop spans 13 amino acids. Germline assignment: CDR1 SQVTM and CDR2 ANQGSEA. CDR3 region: CSAAQIINYGYTF. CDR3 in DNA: TGCAGCGCTGCACAGATCATCAACTATGGCTACACCTTC.

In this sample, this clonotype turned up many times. The CDR3 nucleotides are TGCAGTGCCGTCCGGGACAGAATTTACAATGAGCAGTTCTTC. Protein sequence: CSAVRDRIYNEQFF. This rearrangement joins TRBV20-1 to TRBJ2-1; TRBD1 matches at 7 bases. V gave up 6 bases and J gave up 4 bases; unmatched junction bases: 9. This CDR3 is 14 amino acids long. Germline CDR1 reads DFQATT; CDR2 reads SNEGSKA (reference sequence).

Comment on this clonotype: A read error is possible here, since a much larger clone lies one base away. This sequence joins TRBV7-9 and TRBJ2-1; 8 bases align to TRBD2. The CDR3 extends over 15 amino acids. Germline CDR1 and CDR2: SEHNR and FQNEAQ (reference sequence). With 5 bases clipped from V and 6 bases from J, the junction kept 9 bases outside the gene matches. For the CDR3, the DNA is TGTGCCAGCAGCCCCAGGAGCGGGAGTAGCAATGAGCAGTTCTTC. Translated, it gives CASSPRSGSSNEQFF.

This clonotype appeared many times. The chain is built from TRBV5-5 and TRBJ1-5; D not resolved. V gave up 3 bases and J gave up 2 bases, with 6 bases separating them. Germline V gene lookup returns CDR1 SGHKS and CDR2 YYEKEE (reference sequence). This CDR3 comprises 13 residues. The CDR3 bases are TGTGCCAGCAGCTCGGAGGGCAATCAGCCCCAGCATTTT. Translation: CASSSEGNQPQHF. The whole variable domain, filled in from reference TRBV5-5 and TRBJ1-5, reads DAGVTQSPTHLIKTRGQQVTLRCSPISGHKSVSWYQQVLGQGPQFIFQYYEKEERGRGNFPDRFSARQFPNYSSELNVNALLLGDSALYLCASSSEGNQPQHFGDGTRLSIL.

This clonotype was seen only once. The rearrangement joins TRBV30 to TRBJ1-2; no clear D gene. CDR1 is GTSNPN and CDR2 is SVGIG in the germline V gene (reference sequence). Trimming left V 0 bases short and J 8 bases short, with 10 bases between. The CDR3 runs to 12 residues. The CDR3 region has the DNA TGTGCCTGGAGTGTAAGAGTAACCGGCTACACCTTC. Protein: CAWSVRVTGYTF.

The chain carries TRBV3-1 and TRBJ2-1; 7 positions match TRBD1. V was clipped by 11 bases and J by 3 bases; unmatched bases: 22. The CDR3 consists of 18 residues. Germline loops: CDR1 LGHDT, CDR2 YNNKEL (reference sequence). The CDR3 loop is CACCQDRWPGQIYNEQFF. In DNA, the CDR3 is TGTGCCTGCTGCCAAGATAGGTGGCCGGGACAGATCTACAATGAGCAGTTCTTC.

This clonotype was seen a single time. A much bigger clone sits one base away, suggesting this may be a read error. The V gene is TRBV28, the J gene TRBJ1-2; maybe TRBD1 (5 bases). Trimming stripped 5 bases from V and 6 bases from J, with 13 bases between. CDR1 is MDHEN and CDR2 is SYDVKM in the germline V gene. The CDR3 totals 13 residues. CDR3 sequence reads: CASSLGAQNGYTF. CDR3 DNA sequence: TGTGCCAGCAGTCTCGGGGCGCAAAATGGCTACACCTTC.

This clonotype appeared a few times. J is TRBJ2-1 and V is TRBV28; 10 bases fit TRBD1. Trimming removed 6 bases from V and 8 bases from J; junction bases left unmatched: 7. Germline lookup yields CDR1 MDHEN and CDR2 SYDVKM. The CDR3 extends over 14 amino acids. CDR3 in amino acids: CASSRQGAAHEQFF. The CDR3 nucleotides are TGTGCCAGCAGCCGACAGGGGGCGGCCCATGAGCAGTTCTTC.

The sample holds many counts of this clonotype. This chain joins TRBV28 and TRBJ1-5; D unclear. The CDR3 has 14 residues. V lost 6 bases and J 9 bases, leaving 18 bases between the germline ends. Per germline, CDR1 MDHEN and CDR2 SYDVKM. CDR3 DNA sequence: TGTGCCAGCAGCTTACAAAGCAGAGTTCGGCCCCAGCATTTT. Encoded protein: CASSLQSRVRPQHF.

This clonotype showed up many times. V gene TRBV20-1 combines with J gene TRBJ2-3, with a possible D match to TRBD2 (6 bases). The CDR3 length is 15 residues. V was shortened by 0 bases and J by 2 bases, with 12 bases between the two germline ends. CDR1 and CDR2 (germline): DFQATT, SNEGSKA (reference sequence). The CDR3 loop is CSAREAGGATDTQYF. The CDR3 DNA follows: TGCAGTGCTAGAGAGGCCGGAGGGGCCACAGATACGCAGTATTTT.

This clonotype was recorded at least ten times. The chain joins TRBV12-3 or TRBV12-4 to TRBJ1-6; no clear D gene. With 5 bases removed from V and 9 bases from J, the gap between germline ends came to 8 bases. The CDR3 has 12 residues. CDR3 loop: CASSPLLSPLHF. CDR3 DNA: TGTGCCAGCAGTCCACTCCTTTCACCCCTCCACTTT.

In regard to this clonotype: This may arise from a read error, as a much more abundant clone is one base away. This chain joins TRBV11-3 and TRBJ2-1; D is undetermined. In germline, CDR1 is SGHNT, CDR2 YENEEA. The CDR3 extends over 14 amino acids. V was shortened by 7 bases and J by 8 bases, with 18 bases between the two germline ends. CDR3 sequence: CASTAFSGYYEQFF. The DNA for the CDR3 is TGTGCCAGCACTGCTTTCTCCGGTTACTATGAGCAGTTCTTC. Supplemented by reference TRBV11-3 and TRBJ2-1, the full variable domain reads EAGVVQSPRYKIIEKKQPVAFWCNPISGHNTLYWYLQNLGQGPELLIRYENEEAVDDSQLPKDRFSAERLKGVDSTLKIQPAELGDSAVYLCASTAFSGYYEQFFGPGTRLTVL.

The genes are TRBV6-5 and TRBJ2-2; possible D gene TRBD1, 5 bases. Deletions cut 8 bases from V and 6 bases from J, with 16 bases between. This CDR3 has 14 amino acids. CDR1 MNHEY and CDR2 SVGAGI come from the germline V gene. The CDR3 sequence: CASHTGFMSGELFF. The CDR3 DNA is TGTGCCAGCCATACAGGTTTTATGTCCGGGGAGCTGTTTTTT.

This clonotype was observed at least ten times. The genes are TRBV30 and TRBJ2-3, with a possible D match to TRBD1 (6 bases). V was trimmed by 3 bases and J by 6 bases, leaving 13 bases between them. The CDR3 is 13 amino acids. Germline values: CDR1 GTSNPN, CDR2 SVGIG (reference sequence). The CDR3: CAWRGRGVDTQYF. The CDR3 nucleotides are TGTGCCTGGAGGGGCAGGGGCGTGGATACGCAGTATTTT.

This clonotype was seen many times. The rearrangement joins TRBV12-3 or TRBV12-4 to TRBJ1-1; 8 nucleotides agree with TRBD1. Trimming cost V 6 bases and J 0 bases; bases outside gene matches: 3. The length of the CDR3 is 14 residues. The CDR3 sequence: CASRATGVNTEAFF. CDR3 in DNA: TGTGCCAGCAGGGCGACAGGGGTGAACACTGAAGCTTTCTTT.

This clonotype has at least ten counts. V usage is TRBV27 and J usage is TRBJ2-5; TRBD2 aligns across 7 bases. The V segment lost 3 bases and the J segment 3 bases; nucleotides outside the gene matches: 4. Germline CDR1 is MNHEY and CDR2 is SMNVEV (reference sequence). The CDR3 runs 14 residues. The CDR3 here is CASSLIAGEETQYF. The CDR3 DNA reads TGTGCCAGCAGTTTGATAGCGGGTGAAGAGACCCAGTACTTC.

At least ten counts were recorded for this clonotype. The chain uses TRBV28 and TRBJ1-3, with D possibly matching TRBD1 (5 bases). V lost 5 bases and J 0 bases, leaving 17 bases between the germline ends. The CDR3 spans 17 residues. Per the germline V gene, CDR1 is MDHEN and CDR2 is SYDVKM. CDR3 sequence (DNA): TGTGCCAGCAGTCCACGTTCCAGGGCTTACTCTGGAAACACCATATATTTT. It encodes CASSPRSRAYSGNTIYF.

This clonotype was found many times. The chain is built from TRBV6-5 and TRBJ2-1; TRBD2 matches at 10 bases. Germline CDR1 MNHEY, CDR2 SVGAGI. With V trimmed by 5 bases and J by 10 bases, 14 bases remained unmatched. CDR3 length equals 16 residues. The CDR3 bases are TGTGCCAGCAGTCCCGGCTGGGGGAGCGGGAGGGGGGAGCAGTTCTTC. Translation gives CASSPGWGSGRGEQFF.

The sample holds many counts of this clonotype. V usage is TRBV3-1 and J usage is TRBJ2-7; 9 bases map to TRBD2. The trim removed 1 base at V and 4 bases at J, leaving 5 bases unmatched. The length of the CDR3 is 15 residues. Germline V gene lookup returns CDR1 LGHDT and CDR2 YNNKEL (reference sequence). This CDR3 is CASSQAGTSFYEQYF. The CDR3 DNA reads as TGTGCCAGCAGCCAAGCCGGGACTAGCTTTTACGAGCAGTACTTC.

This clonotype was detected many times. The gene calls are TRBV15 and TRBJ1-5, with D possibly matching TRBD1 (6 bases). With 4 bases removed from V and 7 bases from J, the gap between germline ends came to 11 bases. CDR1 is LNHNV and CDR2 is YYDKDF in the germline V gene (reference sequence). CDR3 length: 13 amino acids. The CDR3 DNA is TGTGCCACCAGCACTTCAGGGGACCAGCCCCAGCATTTT. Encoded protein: CATSTSGDQPQHF.

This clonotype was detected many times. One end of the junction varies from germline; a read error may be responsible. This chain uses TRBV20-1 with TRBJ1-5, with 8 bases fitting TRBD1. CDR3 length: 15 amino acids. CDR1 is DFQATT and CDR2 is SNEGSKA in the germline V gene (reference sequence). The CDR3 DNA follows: TGCAGTGCTAGAGATCCGGCAGGGGGCAACCAGCCCCAGCATTTT. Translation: CSARDPAGGNQPQHF.

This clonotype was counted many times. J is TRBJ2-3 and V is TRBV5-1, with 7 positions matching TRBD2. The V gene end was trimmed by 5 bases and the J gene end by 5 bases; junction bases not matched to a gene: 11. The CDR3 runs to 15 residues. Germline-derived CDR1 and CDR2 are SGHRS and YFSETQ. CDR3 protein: CASRSLAATGDTQYF. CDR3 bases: TGCGCCAGCAGGTCGCTAGCGGCAACCGGAGATACGCAGTATTTT.

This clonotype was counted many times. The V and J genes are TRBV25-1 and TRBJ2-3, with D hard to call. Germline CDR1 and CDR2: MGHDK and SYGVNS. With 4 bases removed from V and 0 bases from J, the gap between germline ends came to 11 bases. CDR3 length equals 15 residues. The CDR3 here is CASSGDGASTDTQYF. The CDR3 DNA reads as TGTGCCAGCAGTGGAGACGGTGCTAGCACAGATACGCAGTATTTT.

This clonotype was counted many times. Here the CDR3 DNA reads TGTGCCAGCAGCTTGAGAGACAGGGCGGCCGGGGAGCTGTTTTTT. This gives the protein CASSLRDRAAGELFF. The chain joins TRBV5-5 to TRBJ2-2; 7 bases are shared with TRBD1. This CDR3 is 15 amino acids long. The V gene's germline CDR1 is SGHKS and CDR2 YYEKEE (reference sequence). The V segment lost 1 base and the J segment 6 bases; nucleotides outside the gene matches: 6.

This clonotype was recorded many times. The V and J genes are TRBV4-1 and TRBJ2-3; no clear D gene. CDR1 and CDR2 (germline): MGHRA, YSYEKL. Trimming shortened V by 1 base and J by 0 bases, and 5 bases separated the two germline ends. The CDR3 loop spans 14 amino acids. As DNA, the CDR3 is TGCGCCAGCAGCCAAGGATATAGCACAGATACGCAGTATTTT. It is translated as CASSQGYSTDTQYF.

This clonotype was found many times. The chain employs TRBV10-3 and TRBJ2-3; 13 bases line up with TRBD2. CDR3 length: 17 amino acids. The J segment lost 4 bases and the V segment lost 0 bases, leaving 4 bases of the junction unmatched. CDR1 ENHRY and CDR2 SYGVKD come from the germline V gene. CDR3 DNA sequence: TGTGCCATCAGTGAGTCCACTAGCGGGAGGGGGCCAGATACGCAGTATTTT. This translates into CAISESTSGRGPDTQYF.